Below are 10 T cell receptor beta chains sequenced from a single sample in a study of blood T cell repertoires in COVID-19. Assay: immunoSEQ multiplex PCR; the TCRdb copy retains only in-frame clones and omits some. The data hold approximately 260,000 clones, with around nine tenths observed a single time. The source material was peripheral blood. These receptors were collected from a woman between 40 and 55 years old who had recovered from COVID-19.

This clone was observed a handful of times. The V gene is TRBV28, the J gene TRBJ1-5; 7 bases align to TRBD1. V gave up 5 bases and J gave up 0 bases; unmatched junction bases: 7. Germline V gene sequence: CDR1 MDHEN, CDR2 SYDVKM. The CDR3 is made up of 16 amino acids. The CDR3 coding sequence is TGTGCCAGCAGTCGGGGACAGAGATATAGCAATCAGCCCCAGCATTTT. Translating gives CASSRGQRYSNQPQHF.

This chain uses TRBV3-1 (or the pseudogene TRBV3-2) with TRBJ2-1, with 9 bases that match TRBD2. V gave up 5 bases and J gave up 8 bases; unmatched junction bases: 13. From germline, CDR1 is LGHDT and CDR2 YNNKEL (reference sequence). The CDR3 is 16 amino acids. CDR3 sequence: CASSFNAGGLLDEQFF. The CDR3 coding sequence is TGTGCCAGCAGCTTTAACGCGGGGGGGCTCTTGGATGAGCAGTTCTTC.

The chain joins TRBV18 to TRBJ1-5; D is unresolved. V lost 2 bases, J lost 5 bases, and 7 bases lay in between. Germline V lookup: CDR1 KGHSH, CDR2 LQKENI. This CDR3 has 13 residues. CDR3 DNA: TGTGCCAGCTCACCAAATGACTATCAGCCCCAGCATTTT. Protein: CASSPNDYQPQHF.

V usage is TRBV9 and J usage is TRBJ2-2; a possible D gene is TRBD2 (6 bases). Trimming took off 0 bases at V and 14 bases at J, with 20 bases between the two ends. The CDR3 consists of 15 residues. Germline CDR1 and CDR2: SGDLS and YYNGEE. DNA for the CDR3: TGTGCCAGCAGCGTAGAAGGGATCGGCGGGGCGGAACTGTTTTTT. Its translation: CASSVEGIGGAELFF. Complete variable domain (other parts from reference TRBV9 and TRBJ2-2): DSGVTQTPKHLITATGQRVTLRCSPRSGDLSVYWYQQSLDQGLQFLIQYYNGEERAKGNILERFSAQQFPDLHSELNLSSLELGDSALYFCASSVEGIGGAELFFGEGSRLTVL.

J is TRBJ2-3 and V is TRBV14, with D unclear. CDR3 length equals 16 residues. From germline, CDR1 is SGHDN and CDR2 FVKESK. Trimming pared 0 bases from V and 4 bases from J, leaving 14 bases between. The chain's CDR3 is CASSQDYSLGADTQYF. The CDR3, as DNA: TGTGCCAGCAGCCAAGATTACAGTCTCGGCGCAGATACGCAGTATTTT. Using reference TRBV14 and TRBJ2-3 for the parts outside the CDR3, the full variable domain is EAGVTQFPSHSVIEKGQTVTLRCDPISGHDNLYWYRRVMGKEIKFLLHFVKESKQDESGMPNNRFLAERTGGTYSTLKVQPAELEDSGVYFCASSQDYSLGADTQYFGPGTRLTVL.

The chain is built from TRBV18 and TRBJ2-7; D gene unclear. The ends were cut back, 4 bases at V and 1 base at J, with 2 bases in the middle. CDR1 and CDR2 from the germline V gene are KGHSH and LQKENI. This CDR3 has 11 residues. CDR3 coding DNA: TGTGCCAGCTCACTATCCTACGAGCAGTACTTC. Translating it yields CASSLSYEQYF.

V is TRBV5-6 and J is TRBJ2-7, with D possibly matching TRBD1 (5 bases). The CDR3 has 16 residues. Trimming cost V 5 bases and J 5 bases, with 23 bases left between them. Germline CDR1 is SGHDT and CDR2 is YYEEEE. The CDR3 loop is CASRGNVGAFGNEQYF. The CDR3 DNA reads TGTGCCAGCAGGGGGAACGTAGGGGCGTTTGGGAACGAGCAGTACTTC.

The genes are TRBV3-1 (or the pseudogene TRBV3-2) and TRBJ2-7; maybe TRBD2 (6 bases). The CDR3 has 16 residues. V was trimmed by 1 base and J by 5 bases, leaving 18 bases between them. Germline CDR1 and CDR2: LGHDT and YNNKEL (reference sequence). CDR3: CASSQGMEGRVDEQYF. The DNA of the CDR3 is TGTGCCAGCAGCCAAGGGATGGAGGGCAGGGTCGACGAGCAGTACTTC.

V usage is TRBV14 and J usage is TRBJ1-1, with no clear D. The CDR3 covers 14 residues. V dropped 2 bases and J dropped 0 bases, with 7 bases sitting between them. Looked up from germline, CDR1 is SGHDN and CDR2 is FVKESK. The CDR3 DNA sequence: TGTGCCAGCAGCCAACAGGCTTTGAACACTGAAGCTTTCTTT. This encodes CASSQQALNTEAFF.

The chain links TRBV7-8 to TRBJ2-7, with D hard to call. Germline CDR1 reads SGHVS; CDR2 reads FQNEAQ. The CDR3 has 13 residues. V was cut by 6 bases and J by 2 bases, with 11 bases left in between. The CDR3 protein is CASSRAFTYEQYF. The DNA of the CDR3 is TGTGCCAGCAGTCGAGCGTTCACCTACGAGCAGTACTTC.